A single sample is the source of the 17 T cell receptor beta chains below, sequenced in a study of T cells in tuberculosis. Data came from immunoSEQ multiplex PCR; TCRdb stores just in-frame clones and leaves some out. The top ten hold roughly 6.1% of the sample, which has about 29,000 clones, 90% seen once. Sequenced sample: PBMCs. Source of these receptors: a donor aged 10-35 years with latent tuberculosis or without tuberculosis infection.

The chain joins TRBV20-1 to TRBJ2-7; TRBD1 is a possible D gene (5 bases). Trimming stripped 2 bases from V and 5 bases from J, with 7 bases between. This CDR3 has 11 amino acids. Germline V CDR1 and CDR2: DFQATT, SNEGSKA (reference sequence). The CDR3 here is CSARQGNEQYF. DNA of the CDR3: TGCAGTGCTAGACAGGGCAACGAGCAGTACTTC.

The CDR3 is CASSRYRGSYEQYF. For the CDR3, the DNA is TGTGCCAGCAGTCGATACAGGGGCTCCTACGAGCAGTACTTC. V and J are TRBV2 and TRBJ2-7, with 7 bases identical to TRBD1. This CDR3 contains 14 residues. After removal of 5 bases from V and 0 bases from J, the junction contained 4 bases not matched to a gene. The germline V gene encodes CDR1 SNHLY and CDR2 FYNNEI.

This sequence joins TRBV28 and TRBJ1-5, with 7 bases aligning to TRBD1. V dropped 0 bases and J dropped 3; count of bases not matched to a gene: 11. Germline CDR1 and CDR2: MDHEN and SYDVKM. The CDR3 has 18 residues. The CDR3 loop is CASSLWVYWQGDNQPQHF. CDR3 nucleotide sequence: TGTGCCAGCAGTTTATGGGTGTATTGGCAGGGGGACAATCAGCCCCAGCATTTT.

The chain employs TRBV5-1 and TRBJ2-7, with 7 bases that match TRBD2. Germline CDR1 reads SGHRS; CDR2 reads YFSETQ. J lost 3 bases, V lost 4 bases, and 10 bases had no gene match. The CDR3 has 15 amino acids. CDR3 DNA: TGCGCCAGCAGCCTCCCAGATTCGGGGGGCTACGAGCAGTACTTC. This sequence encodes CASSLPDSGGYEQYF.

For this clone: Compared with germline, one end of the junction differs, possibly owing to a read error. Other DNA sequences from this sample encode an identical CDR3 as well. This rearrangement joins TRBV6-6 to TRBJ1-1; D gene ambiguous. This CDR3 spans 12 amino acids. Germline CDR1 is MNHNY and CDR2 is SVGAGI (reference sequence). DNA of the CDR3: TGTGCTAGCAGCTCAGTGAACACTGAAGCTTTCTTT. This codes for CASSSVNTEAFF.

The gene calls are TRBV11-2 and TRBJ1-6, with D perhaps TRBD1 (6 bases). V was shortened by 6 bases and J by 5 bases, with 17 bases between the two germline ends. Per the germline V gene, CDR1 is SGHAT and CDR2 is FQNNGV. The CDR3 loop spans 16 amino acids. CDR3 in DNA: TGTGCCAGCAGGGGCACCCAGGGGTTCCATAATTCACCCCTCCACTTT. This codes for CASRGTQGFHNSPLHF.

The chain couples TRBV19 to TRBJ1-1; weak D call: TRBD1 (5 bases). The germline gives CDR1 LNHDA, CDR2 SQIVND (reference sequence). CDR3 length equals 16 residues. The germline V and J ends were trimmed by 2 bases and 5 bases, with 18 bases remaining between them. The CDR3 sequence: CASSIHRLVLETEAFF. In DNA form, the CDR3 reads TGTGCCAGTAGTATACACAGGTTGGTTCTGGAGACTGAAGCTTTCTTT.

CDR3 bases: TGTGCCAGCAGCTTCACCCTAAAAAGACTAGCGGGGGGAGACACAGATACGCAGTATTTT. Protein sequence: CASSFTLKRLAGGDTDTQYF. J is TRBJ2-3 and V is TRBV13, with TRBD2 matching over 13 bases. The CDR3 extends over 20 amino acids. V trimming: 3 bases; J trimming: 2 bases; junction bases outside the gene matches: 14. Germline V gene sequence: CDR1 PRHDT, CDR2 FYEKMQ (reference sequence).

CDR3 region: CASSVLPRSHTEAFF. In DNA form, the CDR3 reads TGTGCCAGCAGCGTTCTACCCCGTTCACACACTGAAGCTTTCTTT. This chain joins TRBV9 and TRBJ1-1, with no clear D. The V and J ends lost 2 bases and 3 bases respectively, with 14 bases between them. Germline values: CDR1 SGDLS, CDR2 YYNGEE. The CDR3 is 15 amino acids.

V gene TRBV6-1 combines with J gene TRBJ2-2; 10 positions agree with TRBD1. CDR1 is MNHNS, CDR2 SASEGT, per germline. CDR3 length: 15 residues. Trimming removed 6 bases from V and 6 bases from J; junction bases left unmatched: 7. CDR3 region: CASREDRGSAGELFF. The CDR3 region has the DNA TGTGCCAGCAGGGAGGACAGGGGGAGTGCCGGGGAGCTGTTTTTT.

This clone appeared once. CDR3: CASSQGDRAYEQYF. In nucleotides, the CDR3 is TGTGCCAGCAGTCAAGGGGACAGGGCCTACGAGCAGTACTTC. The chain uses TRBV6-5 and TRBJ2-7; 9 bases line up with TRBD1. The germline V gene encodes CDR1 MNHEY and CDR2 SVGAGI. V lost 5 bases and J lost 2; bases outside the gene matches: 4. CDR3 length: 14 amino acids.

This chain uses TRBV6-1 with TRBJ2-3, with D tentatively TRBD1 (5 bases). The germline V and J ends were trimmed by 3 bases and 1 base, with 8 bases remaining between them. The CDR3 covers 14 residues. Germline V gene sequence: CDR1 MNHNS, CDR2 SASEGT. The CDR3 DNA follows: TGTGCCAGCAGTGACAGGGCTGGCACAGATACGCAGTATTTT. Protein product: CASSDRAGTDTQYF.

This rearrangement joins TRBV18 to TRBJ2-1; 8 bases are shared with TRBD2. The germline CDR1 and CDR2 sequences are KGHSH and LQKENI. The trim removed 3 bases at V and 7 bases at J, leaving 5 bases unmatched. The CDR3 consists of 14 residues. This CDR3 reads CASSPAGGSNEQFF. The CDR3 DNA sequence: TGTGCCAGCTCACCGGCGGGGGGCTCGAATGAGCAGTTCTTC.

The chain combines TRBV4-3 with TRBJ2-3; TRBD2 matches 7 bases. V lost 0 bases to trimming and J lost 4 bases; unmatched junction nucleotides: 4. Germline values: CDR1 LGHNA, CDR2 YSLEER. The CDR3 length is 15 residues. In DNA, the CDR3 is TGCGCCAGCAGCCAAGAAAGGACTAGGGCAGATACGCAGTATTTT. Translation: CASSQERTRADTQYF.

This clone was recorded once. The chain is built from TRBV19 and TRBJ2-6; a possible D gene is TRBD2 (6 bases). Trimming stripped 1 base from V and 2 bases from J, with 6 bases between. From germline, CDR1 is LNHDA and CDR2 SQIVND (reference sequence). The CDR3 is made up of 15 amino acids. The chain's CDR3 is CASSIAGAGANVLTF. For the CDR3, the DNA is TGTGCCAGTAGTATAGCGGGGGCTGGGGCCAACGTCCTGACTTTC.

CDR3 in DNA: TGCGCCAGCAGCCAAGAGCACAGAGAAAAACTGTTTTTT. It yields the protein CASSQEHREKLFF. This rearrangement joins TRBV4-3 to TRBJ1-4; D gene unclear. The V gene's germline CDR1 is LGHNA and CDR2 YSLEER. The CDR3 has 13 residues. V was shortened by 0 bases and J by 8 bases, with 7 bases between the two germline ends.

This sequence joins TRBV9 and TRBJ1-2; no clear D gene. This CDR3 contains 14 residues. V was cut by 3 bases and J by 7 bases, with 16 bases left in between. Per germline, CDR1 SGDLS and CDR2 YYNGEE. The CDR3 nucleotides are TGTGCCAGCAGCGCCCAGGCTGATTATGGTGGCTACACCTTC. Encoded protein: CASSAQADYGGYTF. Complete variable domain (other parts from reference TRBV9 and TRBJ1-2): DSGVTQTPKHLITATGQRVTLRCSPRSGDLSVYWYQQSLDQGLQFLIQYYNGEERAKGNILERFSAQQFPDLHSELNLSSLELGDSALYFCASSAQADYGGYTFGSGTRLTVV.